These T cell receptor beta chains were read from a single sample in a study of identical twins. TCRdb reanalysed the 5' RACE reads using MiXCR and keeps one entry per CDR3 protein. The data hold under 800,000 distinct CDR3 sequences, with 21% observed a single time. This sample also appeared in a second study, on T cells expressing NK-cell markers.

The specimen sequenced was PBMCs. These TCRs come from a woman between 18 and 30 years old in good health. Both conserved end residues are part of each CDR3. The D gene is left open where the match is weak. Clone size, where shown, is once, few, many, or a class for clones that have expanded.

TRBD1,NA,TRBV10-3,TRBJ2-7,CAISGWGSGQGSPYEQYF,TGTGCCATCAGTGGTTGGGGTAGTGGACAGGGATCCCCCTACGAGCAGTACTTC
TRBD1,few,TRBV27,TRBJ2-7,CASRGQGGPYEQYF,TGTGCCAGCAGAGGACAGGGTGGCCCCTACGAGCAGTACTTC
TRBD1,NA,TRBV19,TRBJ1-6,CASSTGQGRRDNSPLHF,TGTGCCAGTAGTACCGGACAGGGTCGTCGGGATAATTCACCCCTCCACTTT
NA,many,TRBV24-1,TRBJ2-7,CATREGSYEQYF,TGTGCCACCAGGGAAGGGTCCTACGAGCAGTACTTC
NA,few,TRBV29-1,TRBJ2-7,CSVVADTEQYF,TGCAGCGTTGTGGCGGACACAGAGCAGTACTTC
NA,NA,TRBV11-2,TRBJ2-1,CASSLGYDNEQFF,TGTGCCAGCAGCTTAGGGTACGACAATGAGCAGTTCTTC
TRBD2,NA,TRBV27,TRBJ2-7,CASSRKAGGSYEQYF,TGTGCCAGCAGTCGGAAAGCGGGAGGCTCCTACGAGCAGTACTTC
NA,NA,TRBV11-2,TRBJ2-7,CASTLGLAQVSYEQYF,TGTGCCAGCACCTTGGGTCTAGCGCAAGTCTCCTACGAGCAGTACTTC
NA,NA,TRBV3-1,TRBJ1-2,CASSQVGLEGYTF,TGTGCCAGCAGCCAAGTCGGGCTGGAGGGCTACACCTTC
NA,many,TRBV4-3,TRBJ2-4,CASSQDLTKNIQYF,TGCGCCAGCAGCCAAGATTTGACCAAAAACATTCAGTACTTC
TRBD2,many,TRBV4-2,TRBJ2-3,CASSQERGGGATDTQYF,TGTGCCAGCAGCCAAGAGAGGGGCGGGGGGGCCACAGATACGCAGTATTTT
TRBD2,few,TRBV12-3/TRBV12-4,TRBJ2-1,CASSISGRISYNEQFF,TGTGCCAGCAGTATCAGCGGGAGGATCTCCTACAATGAGCAGTTCTTC
TRBD1,NA,TRBV5-1,TRBJ2-3,CASSLTGTGKDTQYF,TGCGCCAGCAGCCTTACCGGGACAGGGAAGGATACGCAGTATTTT
NA,NA,TRBV5-6,TRBJ2-7,CASSLEGGYRYEQYF,TGTGCCAGCAGCTTGGAAGGGGGATATAGATACGAGCAGTACTTC
NA,few,TRBV29-1,TRBJ2-5,CSVSPGQRETQYF,TGCAGCGTTTCCCCAGGCCAACGAGAGACCCAGTACTTC
NA,NA,TRBV24-1,TRBJ2-3,CATSDSRASDTQYF,TGTGCCACCAGTGATTCCCGGGCCTCAGATACGCAGTATTTT
NA,NA,TRBV12-3/TRBV12-4,TRBJ1-1,CASSFQPLMNTEAFF,TGTGCCAGCAGTTTCCAGCCTCTTATGAACACTGAAGCTTTCTTT
NA,few,TRBV12-3/TRBV12-4,TRBJ2-7,CASTPTSFYEQYF,TGTGCCAGCACCCCGACTAGTTTCTACGAGCAGTACTTC
NA,many,TRBV5-6,TRBJ2-3,CASSRNTDTQYF,TGTGCCAGCAGCCGGAACACAGATACGCAGTATTTT
NA,NA,TRBV6-1,TRBJ2-7,CASSPGFLSYEQYF,TGTGCCAGCAGTCCCGGCTTTTTAAGCTACGAGCAGTACTTC
NA,few,TRBV20-1,TRBJ2-5,CSASNSPRETQYF,TGCAGTGCTAGTAACTCCCCCCGAGAGACCCAGTACTTC
NA,NA,TRBV6-2/TRBV6-3,TRBJ2-7,CASRGQTRISEQYF,TGTGCCAGCAGGGGTCAGACTAGAATCTCCGAGCAGTACTTC
TRBD1,NA,TRBV10-3,TRBJ1-5,CAISESGTGAYSNQPQHF,TGTGCCATCAGTGAGTCGGGAACAGGGGCCTATAGCAATCAGCCCCAGCATTTT
TRBD2,NA,TRBV11-2,TRBJ2-3,CASSLRWSSGSNTDTQYF,TGTGCCAGCAGCTTACGTTGGTCCAGCGGGAGTAACACAGATACGCAGTATTTT
NA,NA,TRBV9,TRBJ2-1,CASSSPGGGATNEQFF,TGTGCCAGCTCATCCCCCGGTGGCGGAGCCACCAATGAGCAGTTCTTC
NA,NA,TRBV7-2,TRBJ2-2,CASSLVGGGPGELFF,TGTGCCAGCAGCTTAGTAGGTGGAGGGCCCGGGGAGCTGTTTTTT
NA,many,TRBV12-3/TRBV12-4,TRBJ1-1,CASTQSGAGNTEAFF,TGTGCCAGCACCCAGTCTGGGGCAGGGAACACTGAAGCTTTCTTT
NA,few,TRBV7-2,TRBJ2-1,CASSLEPGFGEQFF,TGTGCCAGCAGCTTAGAACCCGGATTCGGCGAGCAGTTCTTC
NA,many,TRBV12-3/TRBV12-4,TRBJ1-1,CASTLGRREAFF,TGTGCCAGCACCCTTGGCCGGCGTGAAGCTTTCTTT
NA,NA,TRBV11-2,TRBJ2-2,CASSFSERAGELFF,TGTGCCAGCAGCTTTTCCGAGCGTGCCGGGGAGCTGTTTTTT
NA,few,TRBV20-1,TRBJ1-1,CSARSEVGVGAEAFF,TGCAGTGCTAGGAGTGAGGTAGGGGTTGGCGCTGAAGCTTTCTTT
NA,NA,TRBV7-2,TRBJ2-7,CASSSPNSYEQYF,TGTGCCAGCAGCTCCCCTAATTCCTACGAGCAGTACTTC
TRBD1,NA,TRBV5-1,TRBJ2-5,CASSLWTGDGETQYF,TGCGCCAGCAGTTTGTGGACAGGGGACGGGGAGACCCAGTACTTC
NA,few,TRBV20-1,TRBJ2-1,CSARRDSGEQFF,TGCAGTGCTAGGAGGGATTCCGGTGAGCAGTTCTTC
NA,NA,TRBV6-5,TRBJ1-1,CAKNTEAFF,TGTGCCAAAAACACTGAAGCTTTCTTT
NA,NA,TRBV5-1,TRBJ2-3,CASSLRSPRGLDTQYF,TGCGCCAGCAGCTTGAGGTCCCCGCGGGGTTTAGATACGCAGTATTTT
TRBD1,NA,TRBV11-1,TRBJ2-5,CASSLASSGGETQYF,TGTGCCAGCAGCTTAGCTTCGTCAGGGGGAGAGACCCAGTACTTC
TRBD2,NA,TRBV5-1,TRBJ2-7,CASSLGTSEVGEQYF,TGCGCCAGCAGCTTGGGGACTAGCGAGGTGGGCGAGCAGTACTTC
TRBD2,NA,TRBV20-1,TRBJ2-3,CSAGGSSGLGVDTQYF,TGCAGTGCTGGGGGATCTAGCGGCCTAGGAGTAGATACGCAGTATTTT
NA,NA,TRBV7-9,TRBJ1-4,CASSPLLAGEKLFF,TGTGCCAGCAGCCCCTTGCTGGCTGGCGAAAAACTGTTTTTT
NA,few,TRBV10-3,TRBJ2-7,CAISEPGRGDEQYF,TGTGCCATCAGTGAGCCAGGTAGGGGTGACGAGCAGTACTTC
NA,NA,TRBV6-1,TRBJ1-5,CASSPKQGVNQPQHF,TGTGCCAGCAGTCCAAAACAGGGAGTCAATCAGCCCCAGCATTTT
NA,NA,TRBV2,TRBJ2-5,CASKQQETQYF,TGTGCCAGCAAGCAGCAAGAGACCCAGTACTTC
NA,many,TRBV4-1,TRBJ2-1,CASSQGEEQFF,TGCGCCAGCAGCCAAGGGGAAGAGCAGTTCTTC
NA,many,TRBV4-3,TRBJ2-4,CASSQAGKNIQYF,TGCGCCAGCAGCCAAGCGGGCAAAAACATTCAGTACTTC
TRBD2,NA,TRBV7-9,TRBJ2-3,CASSTAGLAGLDTQYF,TGTGCCAGCAGCACAGCCGGACTAGCGGGGTTAGATACGCAGTATTTT
TRBD2,NA,TRBV6-1,TRBJ2-1,CASRLAGSYNEQFF,TGTGCCAGCAGACTAGCGGGGAGCTACAATGAGCAGTTCTTC
NA,NA,TRBV2,TRBJ2-3,CASSGGRTQYF,TGTGCCAGCAGTGGAGGGCGTACGCAGTATTTT
NA,NA,TRBV29-1,TRBJ1-1,CSAGERDTEAFF,TGCAGCGCAGGAGAAAGGGACACTGAAGCTTTCTTT
NA,many,TRBV5-1,TRBJ2-7,CASSPRRLTYEQYF,TGCGCCAGCAGCCCCCGGAGACTCACCTACGAGCAGTACTTC
NA,many,TRBV20-1,TRBJ1-5,CSARVPQSVQPQHF,TGCAGTGCTAGAGTACCCCAATCGGTTCAGCCCCAGCATTTT
NA,once,TRBV5-1,TRBJ1-1,CASSLSAEEAFF,TGCGCCAGCAGCTTGTCCGCAGAGGAAGCTTTCTTT
TRBD2,NA,TRBV5-1,TRBJ2-1,CASSLGASGPPRDEQFF,TGCGCCAGCAGCTTGGGAGCTAGCGGGCCTCCTAGGGATGAGCAGTTCTTC
TRBD2,NA,TRBV20-1,TRBJ2-2,CSATSGFNTGELFF,TGCAGTGCTACTAGCGGATTTAACACCGGGGAGCTGTTTTTT
NA,NA,TRBV19,TRBJ2-3,CASSMKYPQVDTQYF,TGTGCCAGTAGTATGAAATACCCTCAAGTAGATACGCAGTATTTT
TRBD2,few,TRBV15,TRBJ2-1,CATSVSGRGAYNEQFF,TGTGCCACCAGCGTTAGCGGGAGAGGCGCCTACAATGAGCAGTTCTTC
NA,NA,TRBV7-8,TRBJ2-3,CASSLLGVWSDTQYF,TGTGCCAGCAGCTTACTTGGAGTTTGGTCGGATACGCAGTATTTT